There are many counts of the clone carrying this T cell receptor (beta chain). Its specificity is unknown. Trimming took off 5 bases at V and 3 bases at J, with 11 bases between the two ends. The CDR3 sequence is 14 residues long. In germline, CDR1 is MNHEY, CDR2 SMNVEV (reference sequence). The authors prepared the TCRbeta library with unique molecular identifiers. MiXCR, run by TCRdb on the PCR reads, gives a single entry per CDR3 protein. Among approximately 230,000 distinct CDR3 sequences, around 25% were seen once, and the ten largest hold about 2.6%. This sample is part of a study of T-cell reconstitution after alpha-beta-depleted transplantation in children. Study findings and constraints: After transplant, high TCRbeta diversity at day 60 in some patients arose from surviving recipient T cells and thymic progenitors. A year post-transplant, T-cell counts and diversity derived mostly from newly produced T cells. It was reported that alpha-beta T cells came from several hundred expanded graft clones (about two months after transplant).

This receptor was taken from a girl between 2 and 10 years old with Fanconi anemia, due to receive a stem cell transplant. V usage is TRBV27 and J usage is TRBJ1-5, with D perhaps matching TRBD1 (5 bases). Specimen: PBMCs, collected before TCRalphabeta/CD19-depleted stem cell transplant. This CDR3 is CASSSRVINQPQHF. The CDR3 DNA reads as TGTGCCAGCAGTAGCAGGGTCATCAATCAGCCCCAGCATTTT.